Many counts were recorded for the clone carrying this T cell receptor beta chain. Its antigen is not known. This sample was taken from a study of CD8+CD57+ T cells in acquired aplastic anemia. TCR beta VDJ and CDR3 were profiled, and genomic DNA was the template. MiXCR, applied by TCRdb to the reads, yields one record per CDR3 protein. The sample includes 200,000 or so distinct CDR3 sequences, around 50% of them seen just once. V shed 5 bases and J shed 3 bases, with 23 bases lying between them. Germline-derived CDR1 and CDR2 are ENHRY and SYGVKD. The CDR3 has 19 residues. Patients who underwent sequencing had shown CD8+CD57+ cell expansion by flow cytometry. All participating patients were living with severe acquired aplastic anemia. Blood sampling was performed on the patients, and none of them had received therapy by then. Overall study results and limits: Patients had around 30 CD8+ CDR3 sequences in common with controls (the shared set).

Sequencing was performed on sorted CD4+, CD8+, or CD8+CD57+ T cells (not recorded which) from PBMCs. This TCR was recovered from a human donor with aplastic anemia. The V and J genes are TRBV10-3 and TRBJ2-6; TRBD1 is a possible D gene (6 bases). This CDR3 is CAISIRAGATGGGANVLTF. CDR3 DNA sequence: TGTGCCATCAGTATACGGGCAGGGGCGACCGGAGGTGGGGCCAACGTCCTGACTTTC.